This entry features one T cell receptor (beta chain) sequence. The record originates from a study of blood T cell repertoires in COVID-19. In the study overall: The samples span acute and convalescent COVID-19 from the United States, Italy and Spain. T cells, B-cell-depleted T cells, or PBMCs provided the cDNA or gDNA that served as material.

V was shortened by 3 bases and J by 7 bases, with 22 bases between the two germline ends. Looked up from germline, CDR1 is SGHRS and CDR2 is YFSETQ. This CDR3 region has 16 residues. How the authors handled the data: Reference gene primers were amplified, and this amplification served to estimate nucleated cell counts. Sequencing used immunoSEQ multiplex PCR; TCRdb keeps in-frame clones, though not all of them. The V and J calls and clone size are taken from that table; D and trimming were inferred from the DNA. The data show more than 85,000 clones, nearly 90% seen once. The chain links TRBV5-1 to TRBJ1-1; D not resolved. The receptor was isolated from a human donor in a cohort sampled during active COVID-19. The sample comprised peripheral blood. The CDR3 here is CASSSTLTRRRIEAFF. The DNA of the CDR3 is TGCGCCAGCAGCTCGACCCTAACAAGACGGAGGATTGAAGCTTTCTTT.